These 32 T cell receptor beta chains originate from one sample sequenced in a study of human T cells and chemical hapten exposure. From the RACE reads, TCRdb called clonotypes with MiXCR, one entry per CDR3 protein. The sample includes about 260,000 distinct CDR3 sequences, approximately 8.4% of them seen just once. Time point defined: pre-sensitization, week 0. Stated treatment: therapeutic diphenylcyclopropenone sensitization with weekly scalp DPC. Sequenced material: whole blood, taken in connection with sensitization to the hapten diphenylcyclopropenone (DPC). The receptors stem from a woman between 35 and 50 years old with alopecia areata. Some clones in this sample may be carry-over from other donors' samples.

V usage is TRBV18 and J usage is TRBJ2-1; TRBD2 matches 7 bases. The CDR3 spans 14 residues. The junction had 7 bases not matched to a gene; V was cut back by 5 bases and J by 6 bases. Germline CDR1 and CDR2: KGHSH and LQKENI. CDR3 residues: CASSDGASGNEQFF. CDR3 bases: TGTGCCAGCTCAGATGGAGCTAGCGGCAATGAGCAGTTCTTC.

This clonotype was counted only a few times. The chain is built from TRBV12-3 or TRBV12-4 and TRBJ2-5, with a possible D match to TRBD1 (5 bases). Trimming cost V 6 bases and J 4 bases, with 9 bases left between them. The CDR3 extends over 12 amino acids. CDR3 DNA sequence: TGTGCCAGCAGGACAGCCTCAGAGACCCAGTACTTC. Its protein is CASRTASETQYF.

The rearrangement links TRBV24-1 to TRBJ2-1; TRBD2 matches 10 bases. Germline-derived CDR1 and CDR2 are KGHDR and SFDVKD. There are 17 residues in the CDR3. The J segment lost 7 bases and the V segment lost 3 bases, leaving 11 bases of the junction unmatched. CDR3 amino acids: CATSDTPIAGGPNEQFF. The CDR3 region has the DNA TGTGCCACCAGTGATACTCCAATAGCGGGAGGCCCAAATGAGCAGTTCTTC.

This clonotype was picked up many times. V and J are TRBV15 and TRBJ2-6; D gene unclear. The CDR3 is 16 residues long. The V gene lost 4 bases and the J gene lost 4 bases, with 14 bases spanning the gap. CDR1 and CDR2 from the germline V gene are LNHNV and YYDKDF (reference sequence). CDR3 protein: CATSKGTGAGANVLTF. The CDR3 bases are TGTGCCACCAGCAAGGGTACGGGCGCAGGGGCCAACGTCCTGACTTTC.

At least ten counts were recorded for this clonotype. This chain uses TRBV20-1 with TRBJ1-4, with D perhaps TRBD1 (6 bases). The CDR3 is made up of 14 amino acids. The V end was cut by 3 bases, the J end by 8 bases, with 16 bases between. Germline assignment: CDR1 DFQATT and CDR2 SNEGSKA (reference sequence). CDR3 nucleotides: TGCAGTGCTAGCCGCACACAGGGTAACGAAAAACTGTTTTTT. Encoded protein: CSASRTQGNEKLFF.

The V gene is TRBV3-1, the J gene TRBJ2-3, with D tentatively TRBD1 or TRBD2 (6 bases each). The V end lost 4 bases, the J end lost 2 bases, and 16 bases lay between the germline ends. CDR1 and CDR2 (germline): LGHDT, YNNKEL (reference sequence). The CDR3 loop spans 16 amino acids. The CDR3: CASSPNTGAVTDTQYF. The CDR3 nucleotides are TGTGCCAGCAGCCCGAATACGGGGGCCGTCACAGATACGCAGTATTTT.

This clonotype occurred a few times. The rearrangement joins TRBV3-1 to TRBJ2-3; TRBD1 is a possible D gene (6 bases). Germline V gives CDR1 LGHDT, CDR2 YNNKEL (reference sequence). V dropped 6 bases and J dropped 1 base, with 8 bases sitting between them. CDR3 size: 13 residues. This CDR3 reads CASRRQGTDTQYF. The CDR3 coding sequence is TGTGCCAGCAGACGACAGGGCACAGATACGCAGTATTTT.

This clonotype was picked up a small number of times. The chain uses TRBV2 and TRBJ2-3; D not resolved. The V and J ends lost 6 bases and 0 bases respectively, with 16 bases between them. Germline CDR1 reads SNHLY; CDR2 reads FYNNEI. The CDR3 contains 16 residues. CDR3 amino acids: CASSEQPPLSTDTQYF. The CDR3 DNA is TGTGCCAGCAGCGAACAACCACCCCTTAGCACAGATACGCAGTATTTT.

Concerning this clonotype itself: A read error may account for a junction end that differs from germline. This chain links TRBV7-9 with TRBJ2-1; no clear D gene. The germline CDR1 and CDR2 sequences are SEHNR and FQNEAQ (reference sequence). The CDR3 covers 15 residues. DNA of the CDR3: TGTGCCAGCAGCCTAATAGTTGGGGATGCGGATGAGCAGCTCTTC. This encodes CASSLIVGDADEQLF.

In its sample, this clonotype was seen a few times. The rearrangement uses TRBV19 and TRBJ2-2, with 9 bases aligning to TRBD1. The trim removed 6 bases at V and 1 base at J, leaving 3 bases unmatched. The CDR3 covers 15 residues. From germline, CDR1 is LNHDA and CDR2 SQIVND (reference sequence). DNA for the CDR3: TGTGCCAGTAGGAGACAGGGGGTGAACACCGGGGAGCTGTTTTTT. Protein product: CASRRQGVNTGELFF.

Here the CDR3 reads CASSLFSGSQDTQYF. The CDR3 DNA follows: TGCGCCAGCAGCTTGTTTAGCGGGAGTCAAGATACGCAGTATTTT. This chain connects TRBV5-1 to TRBJ2-3; 9 bases line up with TRBD2. V lost 1 base, J lost 5 bases, and 5 bases stayed unmatched. Germline V gives CDR1 SGHRS, CDR2 YFSETQ. The CDR3 is 15 residues long.

This clonotype was seen many times. This chain joins TRBV7-6 and TRBJ2-2; a possible D gene is TRBD2 (6 bases). CDR3 length: 16 residues. V was trimmed by 5 bases and J by 3 bases, leaving 16 bases between them. The germline CDR1 and CDR2 sequences are SGHVS and FNYEAQ. The CDR3 coding sequence is TGTGCCAGCAGCCAATCGACTAGAGGCGACACCGGGGAGCTGTTTTTT. Translated, it gives CASSQSTRGDTGELFF.

This clonotype was recorded a few times. V usage is TRBV3-1 and J usage is TRBJ2-5; no clear D gene. The CDR3 spans 12 residues. Germline lookup yields CDR1 LGHDT and CDR2 YNNKEL (reference sequence). The V and J ends lost 2 bases and 9 bases respectively, with 10 bases between them. The CDR3 DNA sequence: TGTGCCAGCAGCCAAAACCGGCCTCCCCAGTACTTC. Translated, it gives CASSQNRPPQYF.

In its sample, this clonotype was seen a few times. The chain uses TRBV5-1 and TRBJ2-5; 8 nucleotides agree with TRBD1. Germline assignment: CDR1 SGHRS and CDR2 YFSETQ. Trimming at V came to 4 bases and at J to 1 base, leaving 6 bases not matched to a gene. The CDR3 length is 15 residues. In DNA form, the CDR3 reads TGCGCCAGCAGCCTATTTACAGGGGGCCAAGAGACCCAGTACTTC. It yields the protein CASSLFTGGQETQYF.

The sample holds a few counts of this clonotype. The genes are TRBV9 and TRBJ2-7, with D possibly matching TRBD2 (5 bases). The CDR3 totals 14 residues. CDR1 and CDR2 from the germline V gene are SGDLS and YYNGEE. V was pared by 1 base and J by 3 bases, with 11 bases between. CDR3 sequence reads: CASSVTARDYEQYF. The CDR3 nucleotides are TGTGCCAGCAGCGTAACGGCGAGGGACTACGAGCAGTACTTC. The full variable domain, with the rest looked up from reference TRBV9 and TRBJ2-7, is DSGVTQTPKHLITATGQRVTLRCSPRSGDLSVYWYQQSLDQGLQFLIQYYNGEERAKGNILERFSAQQFPDLHSELNLSSLELGDSALYFCASSVTARDYEQYFGPGTRLTVT.

The V gene is TRBV28, the J gene TRBJ2-3; no firm D call. CDR3 length: 14 amino acids. CDR1 is MDHEN, CDR2 SYDVKM, per germline. Deletions cut 10 bases from V and 7 bases from J, with 21 bases between. This CDR3 is CATNPTGSSYTQYF. The CDR3 DNA is TGTGCCACCAACCCAACCGGTAGCAGCTATACGCAGTATTTT.

This clonotype was seen many times. The rearrangement joins TRBV5-1 to TRBJ2-5, with 9 bases identical to TRBD1. CDR1 is SGHRS, CDR2 YFSETQ, per germline. CDR3 size: 15 residues. V dropped 5 bases and J dropped 4; count of bases not matched to a gene: 9. The CDR3 sequence: CASRKAGTGRETQYF. Here the CDR3 DNA reads TGCGCCAGCAGGAAAGCCGGGACAGGGAGAGAGACCCAGTACTTC.

This clonotype showed up many times. J is TRBJ2-7 and V is TRBV20-1; tentatively, D is TRBD2 (6 bases). The CDR3 sequence is 14 residues long. V lost 6 bases to trimming and J lost 4 bases, with 19 bases between them. Germline V gene data show CDR1 as DFQATT and CDR2 as SNEGSKA (reference sequence). The CDR3 DNA is TGCAGTGCCCTCCAAGGCAGTCGGGGGTACGAGCAGTACTTC. This gives the protein CSALQGSRGYEQYF.

The chain links TRBV12-3 or TRBV12-4 to TRBJ1-2; TRBD1 might be the D (6 bases). This CDR3 region has 14 residues. V was pared by 5 bases and J by 0 bases, with 10 bases between. The CDR3 nucleotides read TGTGCCAGCAGTATAAGACAGGCTAACTATGGCTACACCTTC. As protein: CASSIRQANYGYTF.

The gene calls are TRBV20-1 and TRBJ2-3; no clear D gene. Germline V lookup: CDR1 DFQATT, CDR2 SNEGSKA (reference sequence). The CDR3 totals 13 residues. The V end was cut by 6 bases, the J end by 5 bases, with 15 bases between. The CDR3 DNA reads TGCAGTGCCGGAGAACGAGTTAAAGATACGCAGTATTTT. It is translated as CSAGERVKDTQYF.

This clonotype was counted a few times. The chain couples TRBV28 to TRBJ1-5, with D tentatively TRBD1 (5 bases). CDR3 length: 15 amino acids. Trimming left V 5 bases short and J 4 bases short, with 15 bases between. Germline V CDR1 and CDR2: MDHEN, SYDVKM. The CDR3 reads CASSTTGGQNQPQHF. The DNA of the CDR3 is TGTGCCAGCAGTACCACAGGAGGTCAGAATCAGCCCCAGCATTTT.

This clonotype was detected only a few times. This sequence joins TRBV12-3 or TRBV12-4 and TRBJ1-5, with a weak D call TRBD1 (5 bases). Trimming removed 2 bases from V and 7 bases from J, with 15 bases in between. CDR3 length: 15 amino acids. CDR3 loop: CASSLTTARGQPQHF. In nucleotides, the CDR3 is TGTGCCAGCAGTTTAACGACGGCCCGGGGGCAGCCCCAGCATTTT.

This clonotype was recorded many times. The V gene is TRBV28, the J gene TRBJ2-7, with a weak D call TRBD1 (6 bases). The CDR3 is 16 residues long. The V gene's germline CDR1 is MDHEN and CDR2 SYDVKM. Trimming stripped 3 bases from V and 3 bases from J, with 18 bases between. CDR3: CASSFKARGGDYEQYF. Here the CDR3 DNA reads TGTGCCAGCAGTTTTAAGGCCCGAGGGGGAGACTACGAGCAGTACTTC.

There are a few counts of this clonotype. The rearrangement uses TRBV7-8 and TRBJ2-1, with TRBD2 matching over 7 bases. CDR1 and CDR2 (germline): SGHVS, FQNEAQ. The CDR3 is 14 residues long. The junction had 6 bases not matched to a gene; V was cut back by 0 bases and J by 10 bases. CDR3 bases: TGTGCCAGCAGCTTAGCCGGCGGGGAGGGCGAGCAGTTCTTC. Translation gives CASSLAGGEGEQFF.

This clonotype occurred many times. The J gene is TRBJ2-5, the V gene TRBV11-2; D unresolved. The CDR3 totals 12 residues. Trimming pared 5 bases from V and 7 bases from J, leaving 11 bases between. Germline values: CDR1 SGHAT, CDR2 FQNNGV. The CDR3 spells CASSPPTGTQYF. CDR3 in DNA: TGTGCCAGCAGCCCCCCTACGGGGACCCAGTACTTC. The full variable domain, in which reference TRBV11-2 and TRBJ2-5 provide the parts outside the CDR3, is EAGVAQSPRYKIIEKRQSVAFWCNPISGHATLYWYQQILGQGPKLLIQFQNNGVVDDSQLPKDRFSAERLKGVDSTLKIQPAKLEDSAVYLCASSPPTGTQYFGPGTRLLVL.

The V call is TRBV4-3, the J call TRBJ2-1; 9 bases line up with TRBD2. From germline, CDR1 is LGHNA and CDR2 YSLEER. This CDR3 has 18 residues. The V segment lost 1 base and the J segment 8 bases; nucleotides outside the gene matches: 15. In nucleotides, the CDR3 is TGCGCCAGCAGCCAAGGCGTGAGTAGCGGGAGAATCAGCGATGAGCAGTTCTTC. Translating it yields CASSQGVSSGRISDEQFF.

This chain uses TRBV24-1 with TRBJ2-2; D is perhaps TRBD1 (6 bases). Germline V gives CDR1 KGHDR, CDR2 SFDVKD. Trimming took off 7 bases at V and 2 bases at J, with 10 bases between the two ends. The CDR3 contains 14 residues. DNA for the CDR3: TGTGCCACCAGCTGGGGACACAACACCGGGGAGCTGTTTTTT. This codes for CATSWGHNTGELFF.

The chain carries TRBV18 and TRBJ1-1, with D perhaps matching TRBD1 (5 bases). This CDR3 has 16 residues. V was trimmed by 3 bases and J by 4 bases, leaving 18 bases between them. CDR1 KGHSH and CDR2 LQKENI come from the germline V gene. CDR3 DNA: TGTGCCAGCTCACCTAAGGTGGCAGGGCGCGGCACTGAAGCTTTCTTT. Amino acids: CASSPKVAGRGTEAFF.

The sample holds a few counts of this clonotype. The genes are TRBV7-8 and TRBJ2-2; D might be TRBD1 or TRBD2, each matching 6 bases. This CDR3 region has 16 residues. Per germline, CDR1 SGHVS and CDR2 FQNEAQ. Trimming left V 5 bases short and J 7 bases short, with 20 bases between. CDR3 coding DNA: TGTGCCAGCAGCCCACTAGGGGGGACTCTGATCGGGGAGCTGTTTTTT. Protein: CASSPLGGTLIGELFF.

In its sample, this clonotype was seen a few times. The chain employs TRBV20-1 and TRBJ2-1; 12 bases line up with TRBD2. V shed 6 bases and J 7 bases; nucleotides not matched to a gene: 7. This CDR3 contains 14 residues. CDR1 DFQATT and CDR2 SNEGSKA come from the germline V gene (reference sequence). CDR3 protein: CSAIGLAGSNEQFF. CDR3 nucleotides: TGCAGTGCGATCGGACTAGCGGGAAGTAATGAGCAGTTCTTC.

The chain is built from TRBV27 and TRBJ1-5; D remains ambiguous. Trimming took off 3 bases at V and 5 bases at J, with 8 bases between the two ends. The CDR3 extends over 13 amino acids. CDR1 and CDR2 (germline): MNHEY, SMNVEV (reference sequence). DNA for the CDR3: TGTGCCAGCAGTTTTTCTCGGGATCAGCCCCAGCATTTT. Residues: CASSFSRDQPQHF.

V and J are TRBV5-1 and TRBJ2-7; D unresolved. CDR1 and CDR2 from the germline V gene are SGHRS and YFSETQ. Trimming stripped 4 bases from V and 0 bases from J, with 11 bases between. The CDR3 length is 14 residues. CDR3 DNA: TGCGCCAGCAGCGAAGACCCGAGCTCCTACGAGCAGTACTTC. This sequence encodes CASSEDPSSYEQYF.